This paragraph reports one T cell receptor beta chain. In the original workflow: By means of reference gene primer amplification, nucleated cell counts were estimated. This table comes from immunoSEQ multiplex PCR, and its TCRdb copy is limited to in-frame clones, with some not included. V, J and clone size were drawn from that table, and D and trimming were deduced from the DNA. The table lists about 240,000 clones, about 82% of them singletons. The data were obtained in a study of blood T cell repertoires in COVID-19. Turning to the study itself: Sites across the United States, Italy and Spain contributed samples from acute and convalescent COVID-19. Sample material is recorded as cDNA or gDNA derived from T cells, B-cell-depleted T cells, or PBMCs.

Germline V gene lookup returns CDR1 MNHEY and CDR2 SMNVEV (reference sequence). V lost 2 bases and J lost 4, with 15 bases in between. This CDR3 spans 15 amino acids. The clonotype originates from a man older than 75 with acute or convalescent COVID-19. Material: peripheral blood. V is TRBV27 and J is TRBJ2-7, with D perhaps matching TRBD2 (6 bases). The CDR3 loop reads CASSLLRWGEYEQYF. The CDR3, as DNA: TGTGCCAGCAGTTTACTTCGCTGGGGGGAATACGAGCAGTACTTC.